The text below deals with one TCR beta chain. This clone's antigen is unknown. One base away there is no much larger clone; base qualities are not given. Germline trimming amounts to 5 bases on V and 3 bases on J, with 9 as the count of junction bases outside the gene matches. Based on the germline V gene, the CDR1 and CDR2 sequences are MNHEY and SVGAGI. The CDR3, from cysteine to phenylalanine, totals 15 residues. Just the 45-base CDR3 DNA is kept, in frame starting at base 1. The data are from a study of blood T cell repertoires in COVID-19 (dated by TCRdb to 2018 to 2020). Context from the whole study: The collaborator samples originated in the United States, Italy and Spain and spanned the acute and convalescent phases of COVID-19. The material from the prospective study consisted of cDNA or gDNA derived from T cells, B-cell-depleted T cells, or PBMCs. The dataset comprised deeply sampled blood TCRbeta repertoires from subjects exposed to, actively infected with, or recovered from COVID-19. A freely available public database, intended as a resource for researchers studying the immune response to SARS-CoV-2, is where the repertoires were released. The samples were drawn from two sources: the first 160 participants of the ongoing ImmuneRACE study, and fewer than 1,500 subjects contributed by 6 global collaborators. The sample metadata nearly always contained a de-identified subject ID, COVID-19 status, age in years and sex. Where available, HLA class I and class II types were taken from metadata supplied by the sample provider and were not determined by assay-based typing. The investigation overall reported the following: The quantity of clinical and demographic metadata differed by source and by participant and was supplied without curation.

Enrolling through a virtual design, the prospective study's participants ranged in age from roughly 18 to 89 years and lived across roughly 24 United States geographic areas. To assign participants to cohorts, the prospective study relied on clinical history that participants themselves reported in a screening survey and a study questionnaire. For ImmuneRACE Cohort 3, a participant was defined as recovered based on two consecutive negative NP/OP PCR tests, clearance by a healthcare professional, or resolution of symptoms. Mobile phlebotomists in the prospective study collected whole blood, serum and a nasopharyngeal or oropharyngeal swab from every participant. Additional blood draws and questionnaires over an approximately 2-month period could optionally be provided by prospective study participants. Before DNA extraction, prospective study blood samples were shipped either frozen or at room temperature.

TCRbeta CDR3 regions were amplified from genomic DNA by means of the immunoSEQ Assay, a bias-controlled multiplex PCR. In the original analysis: The number of nucleated cells in each sample was estimated by amplification of reference gene primers within the assay. To quantify the absolute abundance of each unique TCRbeta CDR3 rearrangement, sequence reads were collapsed and filtered. For each sample, productive Simpson clonality was calculated as the square root of Simpson's diversity index over productive rearrangements. The clones in this table, taken by TCRdb from immuneACCESS, are in-frame only. Not every clone is retained; where verified, under half of the shortfall comes from an unresolved V gene, and the cause of the rest is unknown. Clonal size and the V and J genes are those of that table, whereas D and trimming came from the DNA. For this sample the table gives hundreds of thousands of clones, of which about 87% were detected only once. The ten biggest clones cover 2.5% to 3% of the sample.

Sequences were obtained from PBMCs or T cells enriched from blood (not recorded which). The rearrangement joined TRBV6-5 to TRBJ2-7; TRBD2 agrees with 8 junctional bases. The receptor's source is a woman aged 45-59 years who had recovered from COVID-19. This receptor has the CDR3 CASSRQPGLDYEQYF. The base sequence is TGTGCCAGCAGTCGTCAACCGGGACTAGACTACGAGCAGTACTTC.